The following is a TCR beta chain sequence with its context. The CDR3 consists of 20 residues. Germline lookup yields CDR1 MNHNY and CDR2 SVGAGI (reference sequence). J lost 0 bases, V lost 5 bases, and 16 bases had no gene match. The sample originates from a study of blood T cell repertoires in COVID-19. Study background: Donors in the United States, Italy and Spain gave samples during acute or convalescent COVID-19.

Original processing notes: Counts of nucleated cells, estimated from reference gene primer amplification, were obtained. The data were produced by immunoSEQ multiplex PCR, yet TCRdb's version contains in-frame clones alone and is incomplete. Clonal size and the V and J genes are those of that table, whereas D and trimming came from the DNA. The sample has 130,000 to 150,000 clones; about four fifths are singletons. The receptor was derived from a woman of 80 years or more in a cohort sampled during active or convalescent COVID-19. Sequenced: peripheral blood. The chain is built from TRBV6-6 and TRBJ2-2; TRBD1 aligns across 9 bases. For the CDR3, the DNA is TGTGCCAGCAGTCCGTCTTACAGGGGGCCAAGATTCGCGAACACCGGGGAGCTGTTTTTT. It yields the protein CASSPSYRGPRFANTGELFF.